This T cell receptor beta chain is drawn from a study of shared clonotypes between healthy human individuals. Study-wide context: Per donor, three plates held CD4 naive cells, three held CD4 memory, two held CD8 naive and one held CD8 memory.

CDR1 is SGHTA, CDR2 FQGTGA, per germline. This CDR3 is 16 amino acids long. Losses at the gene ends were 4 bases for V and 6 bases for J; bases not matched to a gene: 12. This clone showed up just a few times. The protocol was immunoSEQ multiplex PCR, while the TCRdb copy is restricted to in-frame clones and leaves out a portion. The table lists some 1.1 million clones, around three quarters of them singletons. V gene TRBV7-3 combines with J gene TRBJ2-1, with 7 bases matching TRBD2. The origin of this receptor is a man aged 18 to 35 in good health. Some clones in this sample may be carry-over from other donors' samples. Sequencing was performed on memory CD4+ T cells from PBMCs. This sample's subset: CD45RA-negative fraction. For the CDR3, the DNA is TGTGCCAGCAGCTCCTCATGGGCGGGAGCATCCAATGAGCAGTTCTTC. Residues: CASSSSWAGASNEQFF.